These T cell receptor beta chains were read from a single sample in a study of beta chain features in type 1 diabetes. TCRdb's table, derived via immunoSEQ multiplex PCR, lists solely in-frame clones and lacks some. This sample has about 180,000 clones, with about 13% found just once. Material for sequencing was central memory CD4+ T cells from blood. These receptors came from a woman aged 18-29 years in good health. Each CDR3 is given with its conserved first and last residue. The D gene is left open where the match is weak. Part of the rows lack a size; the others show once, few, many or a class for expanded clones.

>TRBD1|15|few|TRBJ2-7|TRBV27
CASRNPGTGIYEQYF
TGTGCCAGCAGGAATCCCGGGACAGGCATCTACGAGCAGTACTTC
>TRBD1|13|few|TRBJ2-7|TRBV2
CASRTQGAGEQYF
TGTGCCAGCAGGACACAGGGGGCGGGAGAGCAGTACTTC
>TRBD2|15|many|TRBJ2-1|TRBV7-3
CASSSTSGIANEQFF
TGTGCCAGCAGCTCGACTAGCGGGATAGCCAATGAGCAGTTCTTC
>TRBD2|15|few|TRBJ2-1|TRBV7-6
CASSSAGTSLYEQFF
TGTGCCAGCAGCTCTGCCGGGACTAGCCTCTATGAGCAGTTCTTC
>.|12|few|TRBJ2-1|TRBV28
CASSTLNNEQFF
TGTGCCAGCAGTACACTAAACAATGAGCAGTTCTTC
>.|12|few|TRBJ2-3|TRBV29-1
CSALPGADTQYF
TGCAGCGCGCTACCGGGGGCAGATACGCAGTATTTT
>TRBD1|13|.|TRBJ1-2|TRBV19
CASSTPGGYGYTF
TGTGCCAGTAGTACCCCAGGGGGCTATGGCTACACCTTC
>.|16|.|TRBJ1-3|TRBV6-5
CASSYSFQGQGNTIYF
TGTGCCAGCAGTTACTCTTTCCAGGGTCAAGGAAACACCATATATTTT
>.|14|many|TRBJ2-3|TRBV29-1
CSVESRGSTDTQYF
TGCAGCGTTGAGTCTCGCGGGAGCACAGATACGCAGTATTTT
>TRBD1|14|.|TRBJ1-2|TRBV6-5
CASRPWDREDGYTF
TGTGCCAGCAGGCCCTGGGACAGGGAAGACGGCTACACCTTC
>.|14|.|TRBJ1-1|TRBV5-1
CASSLDWGTNEAFF
TGCGCCAGCAGCTTGGACTGGGGGACAAATGAAGCTTTCTTT
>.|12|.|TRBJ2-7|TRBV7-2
CASSSSSYEQYF
TGTGCCAGCAGCTCATCCTCCTACGAGCAGTACTTC